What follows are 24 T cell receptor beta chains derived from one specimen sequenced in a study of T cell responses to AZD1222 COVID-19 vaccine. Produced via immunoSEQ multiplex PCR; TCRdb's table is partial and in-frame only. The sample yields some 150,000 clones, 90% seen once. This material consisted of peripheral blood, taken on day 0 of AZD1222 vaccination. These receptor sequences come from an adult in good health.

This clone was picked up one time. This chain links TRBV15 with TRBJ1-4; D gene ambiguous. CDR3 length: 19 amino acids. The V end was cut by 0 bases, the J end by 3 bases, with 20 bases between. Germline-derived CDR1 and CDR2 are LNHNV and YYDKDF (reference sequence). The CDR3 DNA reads TGTGCCACCAGCAGAGACATGAAAGACCGCTTGGGAGCTAATGAAAAACTGTTTTTT. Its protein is CATSRDMKDRLGANEKLFF.

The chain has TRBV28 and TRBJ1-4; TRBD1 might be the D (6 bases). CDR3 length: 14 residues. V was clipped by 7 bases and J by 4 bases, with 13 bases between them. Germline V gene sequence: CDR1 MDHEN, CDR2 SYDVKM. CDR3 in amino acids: CASNTGLGNEKLFF. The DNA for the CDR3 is TGTGCCAGCAACACAGGGTTGGGTAATGAAAAACTGTTTTTT.

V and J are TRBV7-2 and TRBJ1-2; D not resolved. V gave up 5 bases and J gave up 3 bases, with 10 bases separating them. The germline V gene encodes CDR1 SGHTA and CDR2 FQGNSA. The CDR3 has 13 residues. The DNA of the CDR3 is TGTGCCAGCAGCCTAGGGTCCGACTATGGCTACACCTTC. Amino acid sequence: CASSLGSDYGYTF.

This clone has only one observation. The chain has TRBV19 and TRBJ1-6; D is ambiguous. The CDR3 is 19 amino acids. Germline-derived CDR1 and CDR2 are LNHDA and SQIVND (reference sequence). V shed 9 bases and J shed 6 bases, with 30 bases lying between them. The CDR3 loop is CASPFVGPLTLRCNSPLHF. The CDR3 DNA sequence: TGTGCCAGCCCATTCGTCGGGCCCCTAACGTTGAGGTGTAATTCACCCCTCCACTTT.

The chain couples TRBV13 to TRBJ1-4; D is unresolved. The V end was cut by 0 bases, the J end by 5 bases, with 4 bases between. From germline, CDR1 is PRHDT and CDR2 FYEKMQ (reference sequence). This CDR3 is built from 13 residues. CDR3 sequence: CASSLGVNEKLFF. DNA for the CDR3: TGTGCCAGCAGCTTAGGAGTAAATGAAAAACTGTTTTTT.

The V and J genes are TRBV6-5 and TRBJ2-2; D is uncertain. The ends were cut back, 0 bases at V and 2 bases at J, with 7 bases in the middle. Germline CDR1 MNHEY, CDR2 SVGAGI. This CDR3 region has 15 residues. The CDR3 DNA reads TGTGCCAGCAGTTACTCGACAAGCAACACCGGGGAGCTGTTTTTT. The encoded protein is CASSYSTSNTGELFF.

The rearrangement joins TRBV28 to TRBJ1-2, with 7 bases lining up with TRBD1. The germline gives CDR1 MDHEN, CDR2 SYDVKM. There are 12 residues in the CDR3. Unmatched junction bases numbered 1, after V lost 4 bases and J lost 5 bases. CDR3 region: CASSWGQYGYTF. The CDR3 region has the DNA TGTGCCAGCAGTTGGGGACAGTATGGCTACACCTTC.

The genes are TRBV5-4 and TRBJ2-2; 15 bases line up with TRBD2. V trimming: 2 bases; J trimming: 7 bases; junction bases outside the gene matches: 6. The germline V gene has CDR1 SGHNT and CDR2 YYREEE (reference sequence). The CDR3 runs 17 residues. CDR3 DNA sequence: TGTGCCAGCAGCTTAGGGACTAGCGGGAGGCCAGACGGGGAGCTGTTTTTT. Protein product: CASSLGTSGRPDGELFF.

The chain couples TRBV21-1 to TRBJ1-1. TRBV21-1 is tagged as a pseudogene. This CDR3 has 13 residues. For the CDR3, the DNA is TGTGCCAGCAGTAGAAATATGGACACTGAAGCTTTCTTT. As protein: CASSRNMDTEAFF.

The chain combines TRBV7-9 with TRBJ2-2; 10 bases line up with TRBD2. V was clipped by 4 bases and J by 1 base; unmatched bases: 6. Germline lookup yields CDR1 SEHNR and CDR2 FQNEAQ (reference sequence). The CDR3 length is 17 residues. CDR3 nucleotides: TGTGCCAGCAGCTGGTTCCGGACTAGCGGGAACACCGGGGAGCTGTTTTTT. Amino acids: CASSWFRTSGNTGELFF.

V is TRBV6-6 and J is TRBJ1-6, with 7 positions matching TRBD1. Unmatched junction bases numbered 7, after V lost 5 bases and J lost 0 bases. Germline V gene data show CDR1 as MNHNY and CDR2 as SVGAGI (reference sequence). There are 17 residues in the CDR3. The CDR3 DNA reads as TGTGCCAGCAGTCCTCCGGGACAGAGCTCCTATAATTCACCCCTCCACTTT. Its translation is CASSPPGQSSYNSPLHF.

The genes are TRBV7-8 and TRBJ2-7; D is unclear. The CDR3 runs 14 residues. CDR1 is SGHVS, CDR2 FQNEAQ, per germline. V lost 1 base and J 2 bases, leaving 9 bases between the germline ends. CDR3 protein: CASSLVGSTYEQYF. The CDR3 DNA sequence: TGTGCCAGCAGCTTAGTTGGCTCCACCTACGAGCAGTACTTC.

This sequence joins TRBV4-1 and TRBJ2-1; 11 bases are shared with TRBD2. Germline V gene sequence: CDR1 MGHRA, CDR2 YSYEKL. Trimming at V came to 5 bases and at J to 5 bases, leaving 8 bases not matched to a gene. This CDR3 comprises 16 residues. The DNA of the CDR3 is TGCGCCAGCAGCTTGCTGACTAGCGGGATTAACAATGAGCAGTTCTTC. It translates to CASSLLTSGINNEQFF.

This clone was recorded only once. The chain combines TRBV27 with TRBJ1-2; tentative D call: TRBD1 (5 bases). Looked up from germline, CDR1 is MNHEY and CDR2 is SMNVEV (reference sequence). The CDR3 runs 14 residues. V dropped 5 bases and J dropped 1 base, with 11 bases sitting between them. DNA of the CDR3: TGTGCCAGCAGTGAAAGCAGGGTTAACTATGGCTACACCTTC. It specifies CASSESRVNYGYTF.

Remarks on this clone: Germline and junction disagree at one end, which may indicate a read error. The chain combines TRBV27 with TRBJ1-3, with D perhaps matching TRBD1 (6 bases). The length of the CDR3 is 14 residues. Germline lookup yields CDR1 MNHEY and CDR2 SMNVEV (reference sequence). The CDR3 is CASRGGGSRNTIYF. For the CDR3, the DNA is TGTGCCAGCCGCGGCGGGGGCTCTAGAAACACCATATATTTT.

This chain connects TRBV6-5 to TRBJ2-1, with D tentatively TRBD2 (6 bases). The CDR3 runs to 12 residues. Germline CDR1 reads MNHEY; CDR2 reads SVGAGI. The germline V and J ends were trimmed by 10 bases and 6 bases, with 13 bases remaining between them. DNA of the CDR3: TGTGCCACCTATAGCGGTTTCAATGAGCAGTTCTTC. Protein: CATYSGFNEQFF.

DNA for the CDR3: TGTGCCAGCAGCTTAGGGTACAACGGGCCCCTCCACTTT. It specifies CASSLGYNGPLHF. This chain connects TRBV11-2 to TRBJ1-6; D unclear. V lost 1 base to trimming and J lost 13 bases, with 11 bases between them. The CDR3 runs 13 residues. The germline CDR1 and CDR2 sequences are SGHAT and FQNNGV.

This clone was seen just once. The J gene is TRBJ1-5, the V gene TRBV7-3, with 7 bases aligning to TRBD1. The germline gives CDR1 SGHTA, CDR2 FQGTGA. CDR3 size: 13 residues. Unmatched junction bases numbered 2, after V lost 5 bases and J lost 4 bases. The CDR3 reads CASSPQGNQPQHF. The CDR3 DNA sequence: TGTGCCAGCAGCCCACAGGGGAATCAGCCCCAGCATTTT.

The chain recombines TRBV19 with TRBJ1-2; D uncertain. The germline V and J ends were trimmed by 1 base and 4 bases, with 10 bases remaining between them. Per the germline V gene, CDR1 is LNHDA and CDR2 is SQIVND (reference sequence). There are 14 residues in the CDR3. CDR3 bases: TGTGCCAGTAGTATAGGGGAGGGAACCTATGGCTACACCTTC. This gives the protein CASSIGEGTYGYTF.

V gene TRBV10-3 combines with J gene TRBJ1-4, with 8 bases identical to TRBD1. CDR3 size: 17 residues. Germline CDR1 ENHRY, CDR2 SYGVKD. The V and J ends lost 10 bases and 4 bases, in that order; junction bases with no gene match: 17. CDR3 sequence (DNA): TGTGCCACCCAGGGGGCCCAGGGGGCACTGGGTAATGAAAAACTGTTTTTT. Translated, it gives CATQGAQGALGNEKLFF.

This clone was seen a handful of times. CDR3 coding DNA: TGTGCCAGCAGGTCGATTGAAAACAATTCACCCCTCCACTTT. Amino acid sequence: CASRSIENNSPLHF. The chain links TRBV7-9 to TRBJ1-6; D not resolved. Trimming removed 6 bases from V and 7 bases from J, with 13 bases in between. CDR3 length: 14 amino acids. Germline V gene lookup returns CDR1 SEHNR and CDR2 FQNEAQ (reference sequence).

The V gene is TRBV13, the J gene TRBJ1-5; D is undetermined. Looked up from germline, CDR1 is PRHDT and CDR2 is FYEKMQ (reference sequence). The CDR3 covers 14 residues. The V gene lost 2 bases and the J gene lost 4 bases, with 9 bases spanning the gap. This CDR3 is CASSLSAGNQPQHF. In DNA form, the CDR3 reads TGTGCCAGCAGCTTATCTGCGGGGAATCAGCCCCAGCATTTT. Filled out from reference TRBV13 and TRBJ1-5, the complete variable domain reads AAGVIQSPRHLIKEKRETATLKCYPIPRHDTVYWYQQGPGQDPQFLISFYEKMQSDKGSIPDRFSAQQFSDYHSELNMSSLELGDSALYFCASSLSAGNQPQHFGDGTRLSIL.

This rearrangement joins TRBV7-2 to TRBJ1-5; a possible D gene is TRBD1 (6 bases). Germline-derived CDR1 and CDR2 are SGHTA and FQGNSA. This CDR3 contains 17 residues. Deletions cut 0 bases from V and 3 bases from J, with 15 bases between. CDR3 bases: TGTGCCAGCAGCTTAGCCAGCGGGGGCTGGGACAATCAGCCCCAGCATTTT. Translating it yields CASSLASGGWDNQPQHF.

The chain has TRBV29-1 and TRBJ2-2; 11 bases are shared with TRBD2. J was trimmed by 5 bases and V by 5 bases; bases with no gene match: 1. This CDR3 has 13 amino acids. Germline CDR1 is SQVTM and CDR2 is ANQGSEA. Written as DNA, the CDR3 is TGCAGCGTTCGGACTAGCGGGACCGGGGAGCTGTTTTTT. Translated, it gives CSVRTSGTGELFF.